Only one count was recorded for the clone carrying this TCR beta chain. Germline CDR1 reads SGDLS; CDR2 reads YYNGEE. After removal of 0 bases from V and 2 bases from J, the junction contained 4 bases not matched to a gene. The CDR3 consists of 15 residues. This entry is derived from a study of CD8 T cells in Susac syndrome. With random hexamers, reverse transcription was performed on roughly 0.5 to 1 ug of RNA. Amplification of TCR beta CDR3 by immunoSEQ multiplex PCR spanned 54 Vbeta and 13 Jbeta. TCRdb redid the calling of the immunoSEQ multiplex PCR reads with MiXCR, one entry per CDR3 protein. In the table there are fewer than 350,000 distinct CDR3 sequences, around 85% of which are singletons.

What was sequenced was CD8+ T cells from PBMCs. The source of this sequence is a human donor with multiple sclerosis. This sequence joins TRBV9 and TRBJ2-7, with 8 bases that match TRBD2. The CDR3 DNA sequence: TGTGCCAGCAGCGTAGCGGGGGGGAGTCCCTACGAGCAGTACTTC. This sequence encodes CASSVAGGSPYEQYF.